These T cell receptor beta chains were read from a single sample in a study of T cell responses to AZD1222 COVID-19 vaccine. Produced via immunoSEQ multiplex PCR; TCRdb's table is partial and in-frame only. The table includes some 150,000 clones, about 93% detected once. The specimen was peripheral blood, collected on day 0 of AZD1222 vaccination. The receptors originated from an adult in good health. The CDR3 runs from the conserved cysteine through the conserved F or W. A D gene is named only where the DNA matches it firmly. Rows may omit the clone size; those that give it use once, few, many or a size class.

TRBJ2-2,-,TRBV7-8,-,CARPGPTTGELFF,TGTGCCAGGCCGGGACCCACCACCGGGGAGCTGTTTTTT
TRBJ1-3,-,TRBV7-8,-,CASSLRTDISGNTIYF,TGTGCCAGCAGCCTGCGGACCGATATCTCTGGAAACACCATATATTTT
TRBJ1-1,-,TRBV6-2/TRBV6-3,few,CASSYFLMNTEAFF,TGTGCCAGCAGTTATTTCCTCATGAACACTGAAGCTTTCTTT
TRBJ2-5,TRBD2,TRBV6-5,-,CASSQTSGGPQYF,TGTGCCAGCAGTCAGACTAGCGGGGGGCCTCAGTACTTC
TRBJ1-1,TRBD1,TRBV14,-,CASSQDDRAEAFF,TGTGCCAGCAGCCAAGATGACAGGGCCGAGGCTTTCTTT
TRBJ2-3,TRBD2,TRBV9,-,CASSLREGSTDTQYF,TGTGCCAGCAGCCTGAGGGAGGGGTCCACAGATACGCAGTATTTT
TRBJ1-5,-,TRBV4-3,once,CASSQTPYSNQPQHF,TGCGCCAGCAGCCAGACGCCGTATAGCAATCAGCCCCAGCATTTT
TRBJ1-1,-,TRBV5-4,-,CASSLNPNTEAFF,TGTGCCAGCAGCTTGAACCCGAACACTGAAGCTTTCTTT
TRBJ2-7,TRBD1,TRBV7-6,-,CASSFGTGGLYEQYF,TGTGCCAGCAGCTTTGGTACAGGGGGCCTATACGAGCAGTACTTC
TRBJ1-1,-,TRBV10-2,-,CASSKGTDTEAFF,TGCGCCAGCAGTAAGGGGACGGACACTGAAGCTTTCTTT
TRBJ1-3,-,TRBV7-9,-,CASSQDWGHGNTIYF,TGTGCCAGCAGCCAAGACTGGGGCCATGGAAACACCATATATTTT
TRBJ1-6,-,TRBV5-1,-,CASSLGPANNSPLHF,TGCGCCAGCAGCTTGGGGCCTGCGAATAATTCACCCCTCCACTTT
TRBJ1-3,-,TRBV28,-,CASSEGGLSSGNTIYF,TGTGCCAGCAGCGAAGGGGGTTTAAGCTCTGGAAACACCATATATTTT
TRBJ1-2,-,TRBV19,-,CASRGRRGYGYTF,TGTGCCAGTCGGGGGCGTCGCGGCTATGGCTACACCTTC
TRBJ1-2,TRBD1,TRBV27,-,CASSPIPPATGDYGYTF,TGTGCCAGCAGTCCCATCCCTCCGGCGACAGGGGACTATGGCTACACCTTC
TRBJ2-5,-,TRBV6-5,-,CASSYIGEETQYF,TGTGCCAGCAGTTACATAGGGGAAGAGACCCAGTACTTC
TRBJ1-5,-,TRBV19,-,CASSPSRERREVAQHF,TGTGCCAGTAGCCCATCCCGGGAGCGAAGGGAGGTAGCCCAGCATTTT